This T cell receptor (beta chain) stems from a study of vaccination effects on CD4 cells after COVID-19. Study as a whole: The participants, recipients of two vaccine doses, got either BNT162b2 or mRNA-1273. Overall study findings and caveats: Convalescent patients in the study were few, and early post-infection timepoints were absent. Cross-reactivity toward common cold coronaviruses was confined to only 1 of 255 vaccine-induced clones in healthy vaccinees.

The V end was cut by 3 bases, the J end by 10 bases, with 10 bases between. Germline CDR1 is DFQATT and CDR2 is SNEGSKA (reference sequence). This CDR3 spans 12 amino acids. Only in-frame clones appear in the TCRdb table, and some are missing; sequencing was by immunoSEQ multiplex PCR. This sample has about 24,000 clones; about 70% occur once, and the top ten carry 9% to 12%. With the ViraFEST assay, the study expanded antigen-specific CD4+ T cells using viral peptide pools, then sequenced them. CD4+ T cell isolation took place after 10 days of culture. Testing of the vaccine recipients showed negative nucleocapsid antibodies and no prior SARS-CoV-2 infection. A half-medium replacement with IL-2 medium was carried out on days 3 and 7. With respect to this clone: Antigen: not known.

The source is a human donor who received a COVID-19 vaccine. The source was CD4+ T cells from PBMCs cultured with HCoV-NL63 spike peptides, collected before COVID-19 vaccination. This chain connects TRBV20-1 to TRBJ1-6, with D unresolved. The CDR3 is CSASGGSSPLHF. The CDR3 DNA reads as TGCAGTGCTAGTGGCGGGTCCTCACCCCTCCACTTT.